Below are 6 T cell receptor beta chains sequenced from a single sample in a study of T cells in Graves' hyperthyroidism and ophthalmopathy. Researchers amplified the TCR beta CDR3 regions from RNA transcripts. HTBI primers drove first-round RT-PCR of the TCR CDR3. Each CDR3 protein gets one entry after TCRdb re-called the multiplex PCR reads with MiXCR. The sample consists of approximately 740,000 distinct CDR3 sequences, about 14% of them appearing once. Material: blood. These receptor sequences come from a young woman with Graves' hyperthyroidism.

The sample holds many counts of this clonotype. The J gene is TRBJ1-5, the V gene TRBV20-1; tentative D call: TRBD1 (5 bases). CDR1 is DFQATT and CDR2 is SNEGSKA in the germline V gene (reference sequence). Trimming cost V 3 bases and J 2 bases, with 11 bases left between them. The CDR3 is made up of 14 amino acids. CDR3 protein: CSARNRIGNQPQHF. CDR3 coding DNA: TGCAGTGCTAGGAACAGGATCGGCAATCAGCCCCAGCATTTT.

The sample holds many counts of this clonotype. This rearrangement joins TRBV11-2 to TRBJ2-1, with TRBD2 matching over 9 bases. Per germline, CDR1 SGHAT and CDR2 FQNNGV. Trimming took 6 bases from V and 3 from J; bases not matched to a gene: 6. The CDR3 length is 15 residues. CDR3 protein: CASSLISGSYNEQFF. The CDR3 nucleotides read TGTGCCAGCAGTTTAATTAGCGGGAGCTACAATGAGCAGTTCTTC.

The chain is built from TRBV10-3 and TRBJ2-3; TRBD2 matches at 13 bases. Germline CDR1 reads ENHRY; CDR2 reads SYGVKD. V trimming: 0 bases; J trimming: 5 bases; junction bases outside the gene matches: 5. The CDR3 contains 17 residues. The CDR3 sequence: CAISESHGTSGKDTQYF. CDR3 DNA: TGTGCCATCAGTGAGTCCCACGGGACTAGCGGGAAAGATACGCAGTATTTT.

The chain employs TRBV20-1 and TRBJ1-3, with D unresolved. The CDR3 sequence is 13 residues long. V was shortened by 6 bases and J by 4 bases, with 13 bases between the two germline ends. Germline V gene data show CDR1 as DFQATT and CDR2 as SNEGSKA (reference sequence). This chain's CDR3 is CSAPEQGGNTIYF. The CDR3 DNA sequence: TGCAGTGCGCCAGAGCAAGGAGGAAACACCATATATTTT.

Ten or more counts support this clonotype. This rearrangement joins TRBV2 to TRBJ2-1, with 9 bases matching TRBD1. CDR1 SNHLY and CDR2 FYNNEI come from the germline V gene. CDR3 length equals 15 residues. Trimming took 2 bases from V and 7 from J; bases not matched to a gene: 6. The CDR3 spells CASSETGTGTNEQFF. The CDR3 DNA follows: TGTGCCAGCAGTGAAACCGGGACAGGGACGAATGAGCAGTTCTTC.

The chain uses TRBV4-1 and TRBJ1-2; 10 nucleotides line up with TRBD1. The CDR3 covers 18 residues. Germline V gene sequence: CDR1 MGHRA, CDR2 YSYEKL. Losses at the gene ends were 4 bases for V and 0 bases for J; bases not matched to a gene: 11. The CDR3 coding sequence is TGCGCCAGCAGCCGACTTCCGGGACAGGGGCCTGCTAACTATGGCTACACCTTC. This translates into CASSRLPGQGPANYGYTF.